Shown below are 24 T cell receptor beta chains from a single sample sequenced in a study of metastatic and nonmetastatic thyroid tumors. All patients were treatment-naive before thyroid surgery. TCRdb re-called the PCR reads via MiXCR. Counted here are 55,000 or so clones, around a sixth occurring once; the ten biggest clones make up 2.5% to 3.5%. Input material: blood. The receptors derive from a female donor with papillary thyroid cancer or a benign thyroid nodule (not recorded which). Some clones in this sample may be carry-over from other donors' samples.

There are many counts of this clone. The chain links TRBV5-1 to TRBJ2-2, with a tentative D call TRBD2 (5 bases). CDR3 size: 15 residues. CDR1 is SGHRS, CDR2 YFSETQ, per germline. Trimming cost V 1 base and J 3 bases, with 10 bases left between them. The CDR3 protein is CASSLTRRYTGELFF. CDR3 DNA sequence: TGCGCCAGCAGCTTGACTAGGAGGTACACCGGGGAGCTGTTTTTT.

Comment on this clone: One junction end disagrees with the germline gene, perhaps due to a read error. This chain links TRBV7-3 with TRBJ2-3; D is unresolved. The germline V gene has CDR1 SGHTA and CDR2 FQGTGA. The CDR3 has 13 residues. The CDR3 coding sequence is TGTTCCAGCAGCTTCAGGTGGGGAGATACGCAGTATTTT. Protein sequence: CSSSFRWGDTQYF.

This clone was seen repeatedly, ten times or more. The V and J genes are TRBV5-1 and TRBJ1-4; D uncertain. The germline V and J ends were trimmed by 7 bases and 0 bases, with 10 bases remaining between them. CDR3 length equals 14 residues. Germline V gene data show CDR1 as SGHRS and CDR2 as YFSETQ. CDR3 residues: CASGELATNEKLFF. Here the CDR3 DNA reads TGCGCCAGCGGAGAACTCGCAACTAATGAAAAACTGTTTTTT.

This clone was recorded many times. The CDR3 region is CASSEGFRMSGNQPQHF. CDR3 sequence (DNA): TGTGCCAGCAGTGAAGGTTTTCGGATGTCGGGCAATCAGCCCCAGCATTTT. The rearrangement links TRBV2 to TRBJ1-5; unclear D gene. The CDR3 contains 17 residues. The V gene's germline CDR1 is SNHLY and CDR2 FYNNEI. The V end was cut by 1 base, the J end by 2 bases, with 15 bases between.

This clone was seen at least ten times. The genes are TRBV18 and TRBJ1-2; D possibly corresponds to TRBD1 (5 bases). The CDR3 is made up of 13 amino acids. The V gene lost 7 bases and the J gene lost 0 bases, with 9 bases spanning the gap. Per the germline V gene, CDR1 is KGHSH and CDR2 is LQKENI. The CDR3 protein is CASCRGPNYGYTF. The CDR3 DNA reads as TGTGCCAGCTGTAGGGGCCCTAACTATGGCTACACCTTC. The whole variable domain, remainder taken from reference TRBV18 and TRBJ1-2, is NAGVMQNPRHLVRRRGQEARLRCSPMKGHSHVYWYRQLPEEGLKFMVYLQKENIIDESGMPKERFSAEFPKEGPSILRIQQVVRGDSAAYFCASCRGPNYGYTFGSGTRLTVV.

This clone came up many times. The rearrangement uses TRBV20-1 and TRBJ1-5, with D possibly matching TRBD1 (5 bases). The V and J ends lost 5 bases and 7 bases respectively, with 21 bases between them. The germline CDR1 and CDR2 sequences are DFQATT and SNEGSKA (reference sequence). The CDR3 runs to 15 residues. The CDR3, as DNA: TGCAGTGCTCGACCCTGGTTGGGGGTAGAGCAGCCCCAGCATTTT. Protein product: CSARPWLGVEQPQHF.

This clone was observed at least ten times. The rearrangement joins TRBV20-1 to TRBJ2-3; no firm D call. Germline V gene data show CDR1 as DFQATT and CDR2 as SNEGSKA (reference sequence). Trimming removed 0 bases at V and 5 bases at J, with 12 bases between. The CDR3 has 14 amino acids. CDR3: CSARDRRTGDTQYF. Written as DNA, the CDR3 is TGCAGTGCTAGAGATCGTCGGACCGGAGATACGCAGTATTTT.

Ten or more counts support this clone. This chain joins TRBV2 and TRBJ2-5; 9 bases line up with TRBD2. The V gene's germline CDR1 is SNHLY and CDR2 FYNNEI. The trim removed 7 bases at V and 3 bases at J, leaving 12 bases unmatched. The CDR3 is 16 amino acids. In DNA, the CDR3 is TGTGCCAGCACCCTCCCCAGGCTAGCGGGAAAAGAGACCCAGTACTTC. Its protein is CASTLPRLAGKETQYF.

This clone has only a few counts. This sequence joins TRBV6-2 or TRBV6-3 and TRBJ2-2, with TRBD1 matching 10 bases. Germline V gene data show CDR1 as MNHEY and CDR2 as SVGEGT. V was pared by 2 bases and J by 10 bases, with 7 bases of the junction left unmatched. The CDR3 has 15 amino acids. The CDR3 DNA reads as TGTGCCAGCAGTTACCGGGACAGGGGCTCCGCGGAGCTGTTTTTT. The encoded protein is CASSYRDRGSAELFF.

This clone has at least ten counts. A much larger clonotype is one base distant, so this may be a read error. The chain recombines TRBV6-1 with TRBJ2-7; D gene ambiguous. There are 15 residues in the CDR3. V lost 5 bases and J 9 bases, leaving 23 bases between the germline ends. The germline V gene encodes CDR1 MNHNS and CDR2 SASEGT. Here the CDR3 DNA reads TGTGCCAGCAGTCACTATACCGGAACAAATAATGCGCAGTACTTC. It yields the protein CASSHYTGTNNAQYF.

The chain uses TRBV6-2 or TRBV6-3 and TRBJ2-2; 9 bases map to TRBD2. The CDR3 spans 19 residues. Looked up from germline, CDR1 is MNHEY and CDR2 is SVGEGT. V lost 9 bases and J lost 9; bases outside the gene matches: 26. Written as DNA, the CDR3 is TGTGCCAGAGGGGCAGAGGGTCTAGCGGGGCGAAGGGGGACCTGGGAGCTGTTTTTT. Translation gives CARGAEGLAGRRGTWELFF.

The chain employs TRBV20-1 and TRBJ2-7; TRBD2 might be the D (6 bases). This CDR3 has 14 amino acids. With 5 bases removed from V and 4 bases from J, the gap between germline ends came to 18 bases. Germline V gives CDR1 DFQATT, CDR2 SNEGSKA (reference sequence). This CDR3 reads CSAAVTGTPYEQYF. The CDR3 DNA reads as TGCAGTGCTGCCGTAACCGGGACTCCTTACGAGCAGTACTTC.

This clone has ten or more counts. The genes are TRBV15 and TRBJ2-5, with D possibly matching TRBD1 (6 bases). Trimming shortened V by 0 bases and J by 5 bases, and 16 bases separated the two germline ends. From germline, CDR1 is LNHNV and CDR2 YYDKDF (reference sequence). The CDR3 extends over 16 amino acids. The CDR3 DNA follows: TGTGCCACCAGCAGAGATTTAAGTGCCCAGGGGGAGACCCAGTACTTC. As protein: CATSRDLSAQGETQYF.

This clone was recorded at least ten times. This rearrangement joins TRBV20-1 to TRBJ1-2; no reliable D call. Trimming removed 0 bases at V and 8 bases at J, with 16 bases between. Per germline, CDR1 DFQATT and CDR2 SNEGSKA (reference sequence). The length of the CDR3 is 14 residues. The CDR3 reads CSARDLGISWGYTF. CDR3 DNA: TGCAGTGCTAGAGATTTAGGTATTTCGTGGGGCTACACCTTC.

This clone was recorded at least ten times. The CDR3 nucleotides read TGCGCCAGCAGCCAAGTGCGTGGGGGCACAGATACGCAGTATTTT. The encoded protein is CASSQVRGGTDTQYF. The V and J genes are TRBV4-1 and TRBJ2-3; D is unresolved. Trimming removed 1 base from V and 1 base from J, with 9 bases in between. CDR3 length: 15 amino acids. Per the germline V gene, CDR1 is MGHRA and CDR2 is YSYEKL.

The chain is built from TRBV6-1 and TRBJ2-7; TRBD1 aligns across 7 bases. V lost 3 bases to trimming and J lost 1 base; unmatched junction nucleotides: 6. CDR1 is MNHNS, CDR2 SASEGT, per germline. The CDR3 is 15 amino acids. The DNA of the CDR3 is TGTGCCAGCAGTGAGACAGGGTCGGAATCCTACGAGCAGTACTTC. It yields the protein CASSETGSESYEQYF.

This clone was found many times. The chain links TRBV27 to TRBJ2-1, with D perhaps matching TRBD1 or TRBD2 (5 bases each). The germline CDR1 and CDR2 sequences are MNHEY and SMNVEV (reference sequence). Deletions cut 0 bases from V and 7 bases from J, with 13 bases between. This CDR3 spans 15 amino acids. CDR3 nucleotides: TGTGCCAGCAGTTTATCCGCAGGGAGTCGGAATGAGCAGTTCTTC. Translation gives CASSLSAGSRNEQFF.

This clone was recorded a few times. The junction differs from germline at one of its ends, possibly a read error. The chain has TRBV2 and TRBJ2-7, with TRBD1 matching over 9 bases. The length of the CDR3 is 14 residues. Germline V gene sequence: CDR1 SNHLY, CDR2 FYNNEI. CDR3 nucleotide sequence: TGTGTCAGCAGGGAAGGGACAGGGATAGGCGAGCAGTACTTC. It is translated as CVSREGTGIGEQYF.

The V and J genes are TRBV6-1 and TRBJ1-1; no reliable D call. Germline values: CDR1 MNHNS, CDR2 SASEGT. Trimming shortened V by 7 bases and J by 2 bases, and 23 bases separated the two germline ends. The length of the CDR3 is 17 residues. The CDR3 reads CASTLVGLKGGNTEAFF. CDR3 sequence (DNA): TGTGCCAGCACCTTGGTGGGGTTAAAGGGTGGCAACACTGAAGCTTTCTTT.

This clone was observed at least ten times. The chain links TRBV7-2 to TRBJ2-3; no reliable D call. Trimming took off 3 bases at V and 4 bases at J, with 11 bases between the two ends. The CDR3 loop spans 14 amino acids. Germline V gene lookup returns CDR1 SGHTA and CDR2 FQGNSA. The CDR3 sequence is CASSFQVASDTQYF. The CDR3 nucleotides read TGTGCCAGCAGCTTCCAGGTTGCATCAGATACGCAGTATTTT.

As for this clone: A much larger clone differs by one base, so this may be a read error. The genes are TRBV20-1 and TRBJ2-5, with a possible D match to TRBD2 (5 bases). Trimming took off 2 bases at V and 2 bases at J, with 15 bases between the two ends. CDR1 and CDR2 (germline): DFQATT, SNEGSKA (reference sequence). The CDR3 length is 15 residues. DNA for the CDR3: TGCAGTGCTAGACGGAGTGGGAGATGTCAAGAGACCCAGTACTTC. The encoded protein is CSARRSGRCQETQYF.

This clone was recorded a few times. The CDR3 here is CASSLSSSWAGSPLHF. Written as DNA, the CDR3 is TGTGCCAGCAGTTTATCGTCTTCCTGGGCTGGGTCACCCCTCCACTTT. The V and J genes are TRBV27 and TRBJ1-6; D is uncertain. Trimming took 0 bases from V and 10 from J, leaving 16 bases between them. The germline V gene has CDR1 MNHEY and CDR2 SMNVEV (reference sequence). The CDR3 consists of 16 residues.

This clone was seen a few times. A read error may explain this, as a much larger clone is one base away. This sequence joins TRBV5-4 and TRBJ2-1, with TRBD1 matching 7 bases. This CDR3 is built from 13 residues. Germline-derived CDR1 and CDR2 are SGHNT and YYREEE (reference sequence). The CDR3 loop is CASSSGTEGEKFF. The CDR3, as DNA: TGTGCCAGCAGCTCGGGGACAGAGGGTGAGAAGTTCTTC.

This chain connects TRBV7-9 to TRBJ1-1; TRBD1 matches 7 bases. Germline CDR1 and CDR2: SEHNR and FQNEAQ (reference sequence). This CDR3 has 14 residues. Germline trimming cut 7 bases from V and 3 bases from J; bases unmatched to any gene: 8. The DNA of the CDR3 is TGTGCCAGCAACCTACAGGGGCTGGACACTGAAGCTTTCTTT. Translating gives CASNLQGLDTEAFF.